The rows below give T cell receptor delta chains drawn from one sample of a study of Vδ1+ human thymocytes. TCRdb re-called the multiplex PCR reads via CATT. The sample contains roughly 25,000 delta-chain clones, approximately 30% of which appear only once. Input material: Vdelta1+ gamma-delta thymocytes from the thymus. The receptors stem from a boy in the first two years of life who had congenital heart surgery. Both conserved end residues are part of each CDR3. The D gene is left open where the match is weak. For some rows the clone size is stated as once, few or many, or as a class when expanded; others skip it.

V gene	D gene	clone size	J gene	CDR3 protein	CDR3 DNA
TRDV1	TRDD3	few	TRDJ1	CALGELVRRLGEYEPRKGYTDKLIF	TGTGCTCTTGGGGAACTGGTACGCAGACTGGGGGAGTATGAGCCTCGCAAAGGGTACACCGATAAACTCATCTTT
TRDV1	-	few	TRDJ1	CALGVDARNTDKLIF	TGTGCTCTTGGGGTCGACGCGCGTAACACCGATAAACTCATCTTT
TRDV1	TRDD3	medium-sized	TRDJ1	CALGELPWGIPKLIF	TGTGCTCTTGGGGAACTCCCCTGGGGGATACCGAAACTCATCTTT
TRDV1	-	-	TRDJ1	CALGPPLRSGMGGKLIF	TGTGCTCTTGGGCCCCCCTTAAGGAGCGGGATGGGAGGTAAACTCATCTTT
TRDV1	-	few	TRDJ1	CALGEQTFRLENTDKLIF	TGTGCTCTTGGGGAACAAACTTTCAGATTGGAAAACACCGATAAACTCATCTTT
TRDV1	-	few	TRDJ1	CALGEPSFLLGDPNPYTDKLIF	TGTGCTCTTGGGGAACCATCCTTCCTACTGGGGGACCCAAACCCGTACACCGATAAACTCATCTTT
TRDV1	TRDD3	few	TRDJ1	CALGGWRYYVTGGYTYTDKLIF	TGTGCTCTTGGGGGGTGGCGCTACTACGTAACTGGGGGATACACGTACACCGATAAACTCATCTTT
TRDV1	TRDD3	-	TRDJ1	CALGTLPNWGIRALGGSKLIF	TGTGCTCTTGGGACCCTTCCAAACTGGGGGATACGAGCCTTAGGGGGCAGTAAACTCATCTTC
TRDV1	-	medium-sized	TRDJ1	CALGPTSSYWGTSKLYTDKLIF	TGTGCTCTTGGTCCCACTTCTTCCTACTGGGGGACCTCTAAATTGTACACCGATAAACTCATCTTT
TRDV1	TRDD3	-	TRDJ1	CALGELCAGGYADKLIF	TGTGCTCTTGGGGAACTATGTGCCGGGGGATACGCCGATAAACTCATCTTT
TRDV1	TRDD3	many	TRDJ1	CALGEQDPTYWGSPYTDKLIF	TGTGCTCTTGGGGAACAGGACCCGACGTACTGGGGGTCCCCGTACACCGATAAACTCATCTTT
TRDV1	TRDD2	-	TRDJ1	CALGTILPHTITDKLIF	TGTGCTCTTGGGACTATCCTTCCTCATACTATAACCGATAAACTCATCTTT
TRDV1	TRDD3	few	TRDJ1	CALGELSGGTYIDKLIF	TGTGCCCTTGGGGAACTCTCTGGGGGCACCTACATAGATAAACTCATCTTT
TRDV1	TRDD2	-	TRDJ1	CALGELPSYVLGIEYTDKPIF	TGTGCTCTTGGGGAACTTCCTTCCTACGTGCTAGGAATTGAGTACACCGATAAACCCATCTTT
TRDV1	-	few	TRDJ1	CALGATLPFRLGTKAGDKLIF	TGTGCTCTTGGGGCCACACTTCCTTTCAGACTGGGGACAAAGGCGGGGGATAAACTCATCTTT
TRDV1	TRDD3	-	TRDJ1	CALGEAGGYGLIF	TGTGCTCTTGGGGAAGCTGGGGGATACGGGCTCATCTTT